This paragraph covers one TCR beta chain sequence. Its antigen is unknown. Libraries were prepared by immunoSEQ multiplex PCR; TCRdb keeps only in-frame clonotypes and omits some of them. The data contain some 110,000 clones, roughly 87% of them singletons. This entry comes from a study of graft-versus-host responses after intestinal transplantation. Study information: Transplantation in recipients was multivisceral, liver-intestinal, or isolated intestinal.

Germline V gives CDR1 MNHNS, CDR2 SASEGT. The CDR3 consists of 15 residues. With 7 bases removed from V and 2 bases from J, the gap between germline ends came to 17 bases. Specimen: unstimulated CD4+ T cells sorted from spleen or lymph node cells, collected before intestinal transplant. This receptor was obtained from a human donor who received an intestinal transplant. This chain links TRBV6-1 with TRBJ2-5; maybe TRBD1 (6 bases). As DNA, the CDR3 is TGTGCCAGCAATCCTACCGGGACAATACAAGAGACCCAGTACTTC. It specifies CASNPTGTIQETQYF.